This TCR beta chain originates from a study of T cell responses to AZD1222 COVID-19 vaccine. The repertoire was sequenced with immunoSEQ multiplex PCR; TCRdb's copy has only in-frame clones and lacks some. The data show tens of thousands of clones, roughly 84% seen once. With V trimmed by 4 bases and J by 1 base, 3 bases remained unmatched. Germline values: CDR1 SNHLY, CDR2 FYNNEI. This CDR3 has 15 residues. Sequences were derived from peripheral blood, sampled 28 days after the second AZD1222 dose. The V gene is TRBV2, the J gene TRBJ1-1, with 10 bases matching TRBD1. The receptor's source is an adult who received the AZD1222 COVID-19 vaccine. The CDR3 DNA is TGTGCCAGCAGTGTCGACAGGGGGCCGAACACTGAAGCTTTCTTT. It yields the protein CASSVDRGPNTEAFF.